The text below deals with one T cell receptor (beta chain). The antigen is undetermined. Cocultured for over five days at 37°C were the mixed lymphocyte reaction cells. The CDR3 is 16 residues long. CDR1 is SGHVS and CDR2 is FQNEAQ in the germline V gene. With 5 bases removed from V and 6 bases from J, the gap between germline ends came to 22 bases. The data originate from a study of siplizumab effects on memory and regulatory T cells. Looking at the study overall: Mixed lymphocyte reactions came in pairs, receiving siplizumab at roughly 0.9 ug/mL or receiving no drug.

Clones were read by immunoSEQ multiplex PCR, and TCRdb kept only the in-frame ones, dropping some. The sample lists more than 12,000 clones, around 46% seen once, with roughly 7% in the top ten. Study-wide points: Of the alloreactive clones, only a minor fraction mapped to unstimulated subsets. A major contribution to the alloresponse seemed to be made by naive T cells, which seemed more diverse than memory cells.

This TCR came from a human donor in good health; the cells came from an allogeneic mixed lymphocyte reaction. Some clones in this sample may be carry-over from other donors' samples. This chain connects TRBV7-8 to TRBJ1-1; D remains ambiguous. Input material: CFSE-low (dividing) CD4+ T cells sorted from an allogeneic mixed lymphocyte reaction. The DNA for the CDR3 is TGTGCCAGCAGCGTCTATTTACGGGCGGGCGGAGCTGAAGCTTTCTTT. As protein: CASSVYLRAGGAEAFF.